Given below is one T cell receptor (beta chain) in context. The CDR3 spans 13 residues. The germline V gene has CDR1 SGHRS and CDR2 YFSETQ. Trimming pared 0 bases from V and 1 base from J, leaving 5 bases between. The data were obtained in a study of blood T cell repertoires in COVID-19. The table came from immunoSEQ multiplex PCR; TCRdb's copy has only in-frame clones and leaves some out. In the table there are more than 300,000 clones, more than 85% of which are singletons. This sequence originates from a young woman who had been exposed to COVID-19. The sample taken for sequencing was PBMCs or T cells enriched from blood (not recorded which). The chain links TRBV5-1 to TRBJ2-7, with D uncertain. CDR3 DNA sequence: TGCGCCAGCAGCTTGGACGGGTCCTACGAGCAGTACTTC. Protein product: CASSLDGSYEQYF.